The entry below describes one TCR beta chain. As yet, its antigen is unknown. This record belongs to a study of vaccination effects on CD4 cells after COVID-19. In the study overall: The median interval between the second dose and post-vaccine sampling was 72 days. The study's findings and limits: Late in the post-vaccination period, infection-induced and vaccine-induced clones underwent marked clonal contraction.

Peptide-pool stimulation followed by sequencing identified expanded antigen-specific CD4+ clonotypes in the ViraFEST assay. Following 10 days of culture, CD4+ T cells were isolated. Subjects were given two BNT162b2 or mRNA-1273 vaccine doses. Vaccinated participants had no history of SARS-CoV-2 infection and tested negative for nucleocapsid antibodies. Half-medium exchanges with IL-2 medium took place on days 3 and 7. Libraries were prepared by immunoSEQ multiplex PCR; TCRdb keeps only in-frame clonotypes and omits some of them. The sample includes roughly 70,000 clones, around three quarters of them seen just once. The origin of this receptor is a human donor who received a COVID-19 vaccine. Sequences were derived from CD4+ T cells from PBMCs cultured with HCoV-OC43 spike peptides, sampled after COVID-19 vaccination. This sample's subset: HCoV-OC43 spike overlapping peptide pool stimulation.

For the CDR3, the DNA is TGTGCCAGCTCACCGGGCAATGGTGACATTCAGTACTTC. Translation: CASSPGNGDIQYF. V usage is TRBV18 and J usage is TRBJ2-4; no reliable D call. CDR1 is KGHSH and CDR2 is LQKENI in the germline V gene. V was pared by 3 bases and J by 8 bases, with 11 bases between. This CDR3 has 13 residues.